The rows below give T cell receptor beta chains drawn from one sample of a study of identical twins. A single record per CDR3 protein comes from TCRdb applying MiXCR to the 5' RACE reads. Of 600,000 to 800,000 distinct CDR3 sequences listed, about 20% are singletons. A further study also used this sample, focusing on T cells expressing NK-cell markers.

Material for sequencing was PBMCs. The source is a woman under 30 in good health. The conserved cysteine and the conserved F or W are not part of the CDR3 here.

V gene	CDR3 length	CDR3 protein
TRBV12-3/TRBV12-4	13	ASRAGASYYNEQF
TRBV6-2/TRBV6-3	16	ASSPFGTGGFMNTEAF
TRBV5-4	11	ARSLRREETQY
TRBV6-2/TRBV6-3	13	ASSYLAGRRETQY
TRBV7-8	12	ASSSRLAKNIQY
TRBV6-2/TRBV6-3	15	ASSYHKQGTGANVLT
TRBV18	12	ASSPGGRRPSQH
TRBV20-1	13	SARMPVRGTDEQF
TRBV6-1	15	ASSPGTSGMGANEQF
TRBV10-3	10	AISVKVDTQY
TRBV18	11	ASSPIPQETQY
TRBV29-1	12	SARGFSGRAEQF
TRBV29-1	10	SVVLGADTQY
TRBV6-6	10	ASSDGVVEQY
TRBV9	13	ASSRTGATNEKLF
TRBV6-5	10	ASTGQGTEAF
TRBV6-6	11	ASSYDQGQAED
TRBV5-1	10	ASSRGANEQF
TRBV6-1	12	ASSEMSGIYGYT
TRBV5-1	12	ASSSQGVATEAF
TRBV7-2	14	ASSSTSVFSYNEQF
TRBV5-1	13	ASSGGGTGKNEQF
TRBV10-3	11	AIFGTGSYEQY
TRBV20-1	12	SAREHTGSVEQY
TRBV27	12	ASRDPLHLSGYT
TRBV20-1	12	SARMGSGTGELF
TRBV20-1	12	SLQTGHRTDTQY
TRBV20-1	12	SAVPGLAVYEQY
TRBV9	20	ASSVVETAGLAGKLYYNEQF
TRBV20-1	10	SAREVRSGYT
TRBV29-1	11	SARDESTDTQY
TRBV6-1	12	ATYLKGSTDTQY
TRBV12-3/TRBV12-4	13	ASSFNGGGEETQY